Presented here are 22 T cell receptor beta chains from one specimen sequenced in a study of early T cells in non-severe SARS-CoV-2 infection. TCRdb itself ran the 5' RACE reads through MiXCR, one entry per CDR3 protein. Of roughly 52,000 distinct CDR3 sequences listed, under 8% are singletons. The input for sequencing was whole blood, taken at baseline. These receptors were obtained from an adult who was a healthcare worker with PCR-confirmed SARS-CoV-2 infection or an uninfected control (not recorded which).

At least ten counts were recorded for this clonotype. The CDR3 is CASSFVAGRNTEAFF. Written as DNA, the CDR3 is TGTGCCAGCAGTTTTGTGGCAGGGAGGAACACTGAAGCTTTCTTT. This sequence joins TRBV12-3 or TRBV12-4 and TRBJ1-1; D possibly corresponds to TRBD1 (5 bases). This CDR3 has 15 amino acids. Trimming removed 3 bases from V and 1 base from J, with 12 bases in between.

This clonotype was found many times. The chain links TRBV11-2 to TRBJ2-7; TRBD2 agrees at 9 bases. This CDR3 region has 15 residues. Germline V gives CDR1 SGHAT, CDR2 FQNNGV. With V trimmed by 8 bases and J by 6 bases, 14 bases remained unmatched. The CDR3: CASAAAGGSSGEQYF. CDR3 DNA sequence: TGTGCCAGCGCTGCGGCGGGGGGGTCCTCCGGCGAGCAGTACTTC.

This clonotype was found many times. The chain carries TRBV7-3 and TRBJ2-7; 7 positions agree with TRBD1. In germline, CDR1 is SGHTA, CDR2 FQGTGA. After removal of 5 bases from V and 2 bases from J, the junction contained 12 bases not matched to a gene. The CDR3 totals 16 residues. The CDR3 DNA reads as TGTGCCAGCAGCCTATCTTCCGGGACAGACACCTACGAGCAGTACTTC. Translating it yields CASSLSSGTDTYEQYF.

The V gene is TRBV19, the J gene TRBJ1-5, with a possible D match to TRBD1 (6 bases). The V and J ends lost 4 bases and 4 bases respectively, with 14 bases between them. The CDR3 runs to 15 residues. Per germline, CDR1 LNHDA and CDR2 SQIVND (reference sequence). The CDR3 loop is CASSNWGALNQPQHF. CDR3 sequence (DNA): TGTGCCAGTAGTAACTGGGGGGCTCTTAATCAGCCCCAGCATTTT.

Here the CDR3 DNA reads TGTGCCTGGACTTATCGGGACAGCTCGCGAGGCCGCTACACCTTC. Its protein is CAWTYRDSSRGRYTF. V gene TRBV30 combines with J gene TRBJ1-2; 7 nucleotides agree with TRBD1. Trimming removed 4 bases from V and 9 bases from J; junction bases left unmatched: 17. The CDR3 totals 15 residues. Germline CDR1 is GTSNPN and CDR2 is SVGIG (reference sequence).

This clonotype was seen ten or more times. CDR3 in DNA: TGTGCCAGCAGCTTAGGGCAGGGGGGCTGGAACACTGAAGCTTTCTTT. Translated, it gives CASSLGQGGWNTEAFF. V gene TRBV13 combines with J gene TRBJ1-1, with TRBD1 matching over 7 bases. This CDR3 is built from 16 residues. After removal of 0 bases from V and 1 base from J, the junction contained 5 bases not matched to a gene. Looked up from germline, CDR1 is PRHDT and CDR2 is FYEKMQ (reference sequence).

This clonotype was observed many times. The chain has TRBV28 and TRBJ1-3, with no clear D. V lost 1 base, J lost 2 bases, and 9 bases lay in between. The CDR3 contains 15 residues. Germline CDR1 is MDHEN and CDR2 is SYDVKM. The CDR3 is CASSLLQNTGNTIYF. The CDR3 DNA reads TGTGCCAGCAGTTTATTACAGAATACTGGAAACACCATATATTTT. Using reference TRBV28 and TRBJ1-3 for the parts outside the CDR3, the full variable domain is DVKVTQSSRYLVKRTGEKVFLECVQDMDHENMFWYRQDPGLGLRLIYFSYDVKMKEKGDIPEGYSVSREKKERFSLILESASTNQTSMYLCASSLLQNTGNTIYFGEGSWLTVV.

This clonotype was recorded a few times. The chain joins TRBV12-3 or TRBV12-4 to TRBJ2-7; D remains unclear. The CDR3 sequence is 14 residues long. V dropped 3 bases and J dropped 2 bases, with 11 bases sitting between them. CDR3 nucleotide sequence: TGTGCCAGCAGTTTCGACGGCCCTACCTACGAGCAGTACTTC. Protein: CASSFDGPTYEQYF.

This clonotype was counted only a few times. The chain carries TRBV7-2 and TRBJ1-1, with no clear D. The V gene lost 2 bases and the J gene lost 1 base, with 5 bases spanning the gap. This CDR3 has 13 amino acids. CDR1 and CDR2 from the germline V gene are SGHTA and FQGNSA. This CDR3 is CASSLYSNTEAFF. The CDR3 nucleotides are TGTGCCAGCAGCTTATATTCGAACACTGAAGCTTTCTTT.

At least ten counts were recorded for this clonotype. This sequence joins TRBV7-8 and TRBJ1-2; a weak D match, TRBD1 (5 bases). Trimming cost V 2 bases and J 5 bases, with 15 bases left between them. The CDR3 totals 15 residues. Germline assignment: CDR1 SGHVS and CDR2 FQNEAQ. CDR3 in amino acids: CASSLRLGEGYGYTF. The DNA of the CDR3 is TGTGCCAGCAGCTTACGGCTGGGGGAGGGTTATGGCTACACCTTC.

In this sample, this clonotype turned up a few times. The chain employs TRBV4-1 and TRBJ1-2, with D possibly TRBD1 on 6 matching bases. Germline-derived CDR1 and CDR2 are MGHRA and YSYEKL. Trimming pared 2 bases from V and 8 bases from J, leaving 18 bases between. The CDR3 contains 15 residues. The CDR3 nucleotides are TGCGCCAGCAGCCAACCTGTTGGGGGGCCGGGCGGCTACACCTTC. Translating gives CASSQPVGGPGGYTF.

The genes are TRBV7-2 and TRBJ1-4; D unresolved. Trimming left V 4 bases short and J 4 bases short, with 16 bases between. The CDR3 has 16 residues. Germline values: CDR1 SGHTA, CDR2 FQGNSA. CDR3 region: CASSSGGPRNNEKLFF. In DNA, the CDR3 is TGTGCCAGCAGCTCTGGAGGGCCGCGAAATAATGAAAAACTGTTTTTT.

At least ten counts were recorded for this clonotype. The CDR3 DNA is TGTGCCAGCAGCCAAGATGACTATAAAAACATTCAGTACTTC. Residues: CASSQDDYKNIQYF. The chain recombines TRBV4-2 with TRBJ2-4; a possible D gene is TRBD2 (5 bases). This CDR3 contains 14 residues. The germline V and J ends were trimmed by 0 bases and 4 bases, with 7 bases remaining between them. The V gene's germline CDR1 is LGHNA and CDR2 YNFKEQ.

The rearrangement links TRBV18 to TRBJ1-1; no firm D call. This CDR3 is 16 amino acids long. V gave up 1 base and J gave up 3 bases, with 15 bases separating them. The germline V gene encodes CDR1 KGHSH and CDR2 LQKENI. The CDR3 here is CASSPHGRNSDTEAFF. CDR3 bases: TGTGCCAGCTCACCACACGGTAGGAATTCGGACACTGAAGCTTTCTTT. Combining the CDR3 with reference TRBV18 and TRBJ1-1 gives the whole variable domain NAGVMQNPRHLVRRRGQEARLRCSPMKGHSHVYWYRQLPEEGLKFMVYLQKENIIDESGMPKERFSAEFPKEGPSILRIQQVVRGDSAAYFCASSPHGRNSDTEAFFGQGTRLTVV.

The CDR3 nucleotides are TGTGCCAGCAGTGAAGGACGGCGGGCTAATGAAAAACTGTTTTTT. Translation: CASSEGRRANEKLFF. The J gene is TRBJ1-4, the V gene TRBV6-6; no clear D gene. Germline V gene lookup returns CDR1 MNHNY and CDR2 SVGAGI (reference sequence). This CDR3 comprises 15 residues. Trimming removed 5 bases at V and 3 bases at J, with 13 bases between.

This clonotype came up many times. The chain couples TRBV4-2 to TRBJ1-1; D is undetermined. The V gene lost 0 bases and the J gene lost 7 bases, with 15 bases spanning the gap. This CDR3 contains 15 residues. The V gene's germline CDR1 is LGHNA and CDR2 YNFKEQ. This CDR3 reads CASSQDSPLEGEAFF. For the CDR3, the DNA is TGTGCCAGCAGCCAAGATTCCCCTTTGGAAGGTGAAGCTTTCTTT.

This clonotype appeared many times. The gene calls are TRBV7-9 and TRBJ2-7, with 7 positions matching TRBD2. CDR1 SEHNR and CDR2 FQNEAQ come from the germline V gene (reference sequence). The CDR3 is 15 residues long. The V segment lost 4 bases and the J segment 3 bases; nucleotides outside the gene matches: 9. The CDR3 sequence is CASSYGTNPIYEQYF. DNA for the CDR3: TGTGCCAGCAGCTACGGGACTAACCCGATCTACGAGCAGTACTTC.

The table lists this clonotype with a few counts. The chain uses TRBV5-1 and TRBJ2-3, with D hard to call. The CDR3 is 15 residues long. Trimming left V 0 bases short and J 3 bases short, with 11 bases between. Germline CDR1 is SGHRS and CDR2 is YFSETQ. In DNA form, the CDR3 reads TGCGCCAGCAGCTTGGGGTCCCTTTTTACAGATACGCAGTATTTT. Amino acids: CASSLGSLFTDTQYF.

Many counts were recorded for this clonotype. The chain employs TRBV20-1 and TRBJ2-3; D call uncertain. Trimming took 3 bases from V and 2 from J, leaving 15 bases between them. Germline CDR1 and CDR2: DFQATT and SNEGSKA (reference sequence). The CDR3 has 15 amino acids. CDR3 coding DNA: TGCAGTGCTAGCGGAACTGACTCCGACACAGATACGCAGTATTTT. It specifies CSASGTDSDTDTQYF.

This clonotype has at least ten counts. The chain links TRBV19 to TRBJ2-1, with D possibly TRBD1 on 7 matching bases. CDR1 is LNHDA and CDR2 is SQIVND in the germline V gene (reference sequence). With 6 bases removed from V and 9 bases from J, the gap between germline ends came to 21 bases. This CDR3 is built from 15 residues. The chain's CDR3 is CASSLMNRQGGEQFF. CDR3 coding DNA: TGTGCCAGTAGCCTAATGAACCGACAGGGAGGTGAGCAGTTCTTC.

This clonotype was observed many times. The chain couples TRBV25-1 to TRBJ1-6; no clear D gene. The length of the CDR3 is 17 residues. V was shortened by 0 bases and J by 7 bases, with 16 bases between the two germline ends. Per the germline V gene, CDR1 is MGHDK and CDR2 is SYGVNS. The CDR3 reads CASSEYEGRPGNSPLHF. DNA of the CDR3: TGTGCCAGCAGTGAATATGAGGGTCGGCCGGGCAATTCACCCCTCCACTTT.

This clonotype was found many times. V gene TRBV20-1 combines with J gene TRBJ1-1; D remains unclear. The germline V and J ends were trimmed by 5 bases and 6 bases, with 13 bases remaining between them. The CDR3 covers 12 residues. CDR1 DFQATT and CDR2 SNEGSKA come from the germline V gene (reference sequence). The chain's CDR3 is CSAPGDHAEAFF. The CDR3 nucleotides are TGCAGTGCTCCTGGGGATCATGCTGAAGCTTTCTTT.